The text below deals with one T cell receptor (beta chain). The V and J ends lost 5 bases and 4 bases, in that order; junction bases with no gene match: 10. The CDR3 contains 16 residues. Germline V gene data show CDR1 as SEHNR and CDR2 as FQNEAQ (reference sequence). Profiling relied on immunoSEQ multiplex PCR, and the TCRdb table lists in-frame clones only, not all of them. The sample yields roughly 14,000 clones, less than 95% seen once. This record belongs to a study of blood T cell repertoires in COVID-19. Overall study: The United States, Italy and Spain provided the acute and convalescent COVID-19 samples.

The genes are TRBV7-9 and TRBJ2-7, with 11 bases fitting TRBD1. The clonotype originates from a human donor in a cohort sampled during active COVID-19. Source material: peripheral blood. The CDR3 protein is CASSPEGDRGRYEQYF. Here the CDR3 DNA reads TGTGCCAGCAGCCCAGAAGGGGACAGGGGGAGATACGAGCAGTACTTC.